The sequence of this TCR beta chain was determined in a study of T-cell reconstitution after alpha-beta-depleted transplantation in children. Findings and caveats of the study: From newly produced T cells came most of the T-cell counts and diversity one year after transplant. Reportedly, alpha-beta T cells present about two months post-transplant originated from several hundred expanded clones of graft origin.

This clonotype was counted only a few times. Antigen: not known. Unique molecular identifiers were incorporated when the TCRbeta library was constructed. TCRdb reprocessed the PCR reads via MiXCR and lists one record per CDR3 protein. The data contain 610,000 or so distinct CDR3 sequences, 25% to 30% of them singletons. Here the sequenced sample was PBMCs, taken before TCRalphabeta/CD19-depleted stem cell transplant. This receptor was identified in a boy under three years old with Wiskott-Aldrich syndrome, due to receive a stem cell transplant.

The CDR3 DNA is TGCGCCAGCAGCTTGGAATCCCGGAGGGGAGAGACCCAGTACTTC. It is translated as CASSLESRRGETQYF. This sequence joins TRBV5-1 and TRBJ2-5; D is possibly TRBD2 (6 bases). Per germline, CDR1 SGHRS and CDR2 YFSETQ. V lost 0 bases, J lost 4 bases, and 13 bases lay in between. The CDR3 has 15 amino acids.